This T cell receptor (beta chain) is drawn from a study of blood T cell repertoires in COVID-19. Study at large: The origin of the acute and convalescent COVID-19 samples was the United States, Italy and Spain. Sample material is recorded as cDNA or gDNA derived from T cells, B-cell-depleted T cells, or PBMCs.

Authors' data handling: Estimated nucleated cell counts came from reference gene primer amplification. Only in-frame clones appear in the TCRdb table, and some are missing; sequencing was by immunoSEQ multiplex PCR. The V and J calls and clone size were taken over from that table, and D and trimming were inferred from the DNA. The table records a few hundred thousand clones, 75% to 90% of them present only once. The Seattle site enrolled patients during active infection and followed them longitudinally. With V trimmed by 1 base and J by 2 bases, 1 base remained unmatched. This CDR3 region has 15 residues. The germline CDR1 and CDR2 sequences are SGHAT and FQNNGV.

This clonotype was obtained from a woman aged 25 to 45 with COVID-19, enrolled during active disease. Sequenced: peripheral blood. This chain connects TRBV11-2 to TRBJ2-3; 9 bases match TRBD2. This chain's CDR3 is CASSLGLAATDTQYF. The CDR3 nucleotides are TGTGCCAGCAGCTTAGGACTAGCGGCCACAGATACGCAGTATTTT. The full variable domain, rest sourced from reference TRBV11-2 and TRBJ2-3, is EAGVAQSPRYKIIEKRQSVAFWCNPISGHATLYWYQQILGQGPKLLIQFQNNGVVDDSQLPKDRFSAERLKGVDSTLKIQPAKLEDSAVYLCASSLGLAATDTQYFGPGTRLTVL.